These 24 T cell receptor beta chains originate from one sample sequenced in a study of T cell responses to AZD1222 COVID-19 vaccine. Assay: immunoSEQ multiplex PCR; the TCRdb copy retains only in-frame clones and omits some. Of roughly 200,000 clones listed, roughly 94% are singletons. The sample in question was peripheral blood, obtained 28 days after the second dose of the MenACWY control vaccine. These receptors were taken from an adult who received the MenACWY meningococcal vaccine as a control.

The gene calls are TRBV5-1 and TRBJ2-1; D remains unclear. This CDR3 contains 11 residues. Trimming removed 3 bases at V and 7 bases at J, with 5 bases between. Germline V CDR1 and CDR2: SGHRS, YFSETQ. CDR3: CASSSGNEQFF. The CDR3 DNA follows: TGCGCCAGCAGCTCCGGTAATGAGCAGTTCTTC.

V is TRBV6-5 and J is TRBJ1-2; 10 bases agree with TRBD1. The length of the CDR3 is 14 residues. V dropped 7 bases and J dropped 8; count of bases not matched to a gene: 10. The germline V gene encodes CDR1 MNHEY and CDR2 SVGAGI. CDR3 sequence reads: CASKDGTGVRGYTF. CDR3 DNA: TGTGCCAGCAAGGACGGGACAGGGGTACGGGGCTACACCTTC.

V is TRBV7-3 and J is TRBJ2-7; no reliable D call. This CDR3 is 13 amino acids long. V was shortened by 3 bases and J by 3 bases, with 9 bases between the two germline ends. Germline assignment: CDR1 SGHTA and CDR2 FQGTGA. The CDR3 is CASSFSTDYEQYF. The DNA of the CDR3 is TGTGCCAGCAGCTTTTCGACTGACTACGAGCAGTACTTC.

The V gene is TRBV7-9, the J gene TRBJ2-1; D unclear. The ends were cut back, 1 base at V and 8 bases at J, with 6 bases in the middle. CDR3 length: 12 residues. Germline V gene lookup returns CDR1 SEHNR and CDR2 FQNEAQ (reference sequence). CDR3 amino acids: CASSLVDHEQFF. CDR3 coding DNA: TGTGCCAGCAGCTTAGTCGACCATGAGCAGTTCTTC.

The CDR3 nucleotides read TGTGCCAGCAGCACGACAGGCCTTTTGCCCCAGCATTTT. Encoded protein: CASSTTGLLPQHF. V usage is TRBV7-2 and J usage is TRBJ1-5; a weak D match, TRBD1 (6 bases). V was cut by 5 bases and J by 9 bases, with 14 bases left in between. Germline V gives CDR1 SGHTA, CDR2 FQGNSA. The CDR3 runs to 13 residues.

This chain uses TRBV6-5 with TRBJ1-3; D ambiguous. The V gene's germline CDR1 is MNHEY and CDR2 SVGAGI. V lost 0 bases to trimming and J lost 2 bases, with 11 bases between them. This CDR3 spans 16 amino acids. The chain's CDR3 is CASSYSFHIPGNTIYF. The DNA of the CDR3 is TGTGCCAGCAGTTACTCGTTTCACATACCTGGAAACACCATATATTTT.

Regarding this clone: The CDR3 carries no conserved terminal phenylalanine or tryptophan, so it likely arises from a read error. The DNA is left out, because the CDR3 cannot be placed on it with certainty; the CDR3 is given as TCRdb lists it. This rearrangement joins TRBV7-9 to TRBJ1-6. Germline V gene sequence: CDR1 SEHNR, CDR2 FQNEAQ (reference sequence). The CDR3 spans 10 amino acids, including both terminal residues. The CDR3 sequence: CASSLHGGRA.

The rearrangement uses TRBV10-3 and TRBJ2-2; D is unclear. Trimming took 4 bases from V and 1 from J, leaving 7 bases between them. This CDR3 contains 14 residues. Germline V gene lookup returns CDR1 ENHRY and CDR2 SYGVKD. CDR3 amino acids: CAISVTVNTGELFF. The CDR3, as DNA: TGTGCCATCAGTGTTACAGTGAACACCGGGGAGCTGTTTTTT.

J is TRBJ1-1 and V is TRBV29-1; D not resolved. Germline V CDR1 and CDR2: SQVTM, ANQGSEA. This CDR3 has 13 residues. With 1 base removed from V and 1 base from J, the gap between germline ends came to 7 bases. The CDR3 bases are TGCAGCGTTGAAGGGCGGGCGAACACTGAAGCTTTCTTT. Protein product: CSVEGRANTEAFF.

The chain joins TRBV2 to TRBJ2-2; possibly TRBD2 for D (6 bases). Germline assignment: CDR1 SNHLY and CDR2 FYNNEI. V was clipped by 8 bases and J by 2 bases, with 12 bases between them. The CDR3 is made up of 14 amino acids. The CDR3 sequence: CASGKDYNTGELFF. As DNA, the CDR3 is TGTGCCAGCGGCAAGGACTATAACACCGGGGAGCTGTTTTTT.

This clone was seen just once. The chain has TRBV11-2 and TRBJ2-7; D is uncertain. The V gene lost 4 bases and the J gene lost 7 bases, with 17 bases spanning the gap. CDR3 size: 14 residues. Germline V CDR1 and CDR2: SGHAT, FQNNGV. The chain's CDR3 is CASSSRAPPVEQYF. The CDR3 bases are TGTGCCAGCAGCTCCCGCGCGCCTCCGGTTGAGCAGTACTTC.

V usage is TRBV18 and J usage is TRBJ1-2; 8 positions match TRBD1. Germline-derived CDR1 and CDR2 are KGHSH and LQKENI. V lost 5 bases and J lost 3; bases outside the gene matches: 5. CDR3 length: 14 residues. CDR3 nucleotide sequence: TGTGCCAGCTCAGAGACGGACAGGGACTATGGCTACACCTTC. This encodes CASSETDRDYGYTF.

The V gene is TRBV27, the J gene TRBJ2-5, with D unresolved. Trimming left V 0 bases short and J 0 bases short, with 8 bases between. The germline V gene has CDR1 MNHEY and CDR2 SMNVEV (reference sequence). CDR3 length: 15 amino acids. CDR3 loop: CASSLSSGYQETQYF. Here the CDR3 DNA reads TGTGCCAGCAGTTTATCGAGTGGGTACCAAGAGACCCAGTACTTC.

The V gene is TRBV5-1, the J gene TRBJ1-2, with D unclear. Between the trimmed V and J ends, which lost 4 bases and 6 bases, there was a span of 7 bases. Germline values: CDR1 SGHRS, CDR2 YFSETQ. This CDR3 spans 11 amino acids. The CDR3 region has the DNA TGCGCCAGCAGCGTGGACGATGGCTACACCTTC. This sequence encodes CASSVDDGYTF. Together with reference TRBV5-1 and TRBJ1-2, the CDR3 gives the full variable domain: KAGVTQTPRYLIKTRGQQVTLSCSPISGHRSVSWYQQTPGQGLQFLFEYFSETQRNKGNFPGRFSGRQFSNSRSEMNVSTLELGDSALYLCASSVDDGYTFGSGTRLTVV.

The genes are TRBV14 and TRBJ1-2, with a possible D match to TRBD1 (5 bases). The germline gives CDR1 SGHDN, CDR2 FVKESK. The CDR3 covers 13 residues. V lost 3 bases and J 5 bases, leaving 10 bases between the germline ends. The CDR3 sequence: CASSQGGTYGYTF. The DNA of the CDR3 is TGTGCCAGCAGCCAGGGGGGAACTTATGGCTACACCTTC.

The V and J genes are TRBV19 and TRBJ2-3, with 7 positions matching TRBD2. Trimming took 9 bases from V and 2 from J; bases not matched to a gene: 5. Germline V gene data show CDR1 as LNHDA and CDR2 as SQIVND (reference sequence). This CDR3 has 13 residues. Here the CDR3 DNA reads TGTGCCAGCCAGGGACTAACCACAGATACGCAGTATTTT. It translates to CASQGLTTDTQYF.

The V call is TRBV3-1 (or the pseudogene TRBV3-2), the J call TRBJ2-5, with TRBD2 matching 13 bases. The V segment lost 4 bases and the J segment 1 base; nucleotides outside the gene matches: 3. CDR3 length: 16 residues. Per germline, CDR1 LGHDT and CDR2 YNNKEL (reference sequence). The DNA for the CDR3 is TGTGCCAGCAGCCGGACTAGCGGGAGAGGCCAAGAGACCCAGTACTTC. The encoded protein is CASSRTSGRGQETQYF.

This clone was seen just once. V and J are TRBV19 and TRBJ1-5; D gene uncertain. Trimming removed 3 bases at V and 5 bases at J, with 14 bases between. The CDR3 loop spans 15 amino acids. The germline CDR1 and CDR2 sequences are LNHDA and SQIVND (reference sequence). This CDR3 is CASSMRFPTYQPQHF. The CDR3 nucleotides read TGTGCCAGTAGTATGCGGTTCCCGACCTATCAGCCCCAGCATTTT. The whole variable domain, remainder taken from reference TRBV19 and TRBJ1-5, is DGGITQSPKYLFRKEGQNVTLSCEQNLNHDAMYWYRQDPGQGLRLIYYSQIVNDFQKGDIAEGYSVSREKKESFPLTVTSAQKNPTAFYLCASSMRFPTYQPQHFGDGTRLSIL.

The count of this clone is one. The chain recombines TRBV2 with TRBJ1-1, with TRBD1 matching 9 bases. J lost 1 base, V lost 8 bases, and 5 bases had no gene match. The CDR3 consists of 14 residues. The germline CDR1 and CDR2 sequences are SNHLY and FYNNEI. In DNA form, the CDR3 reads TGTGCCAGCGGAAAGACAGGGGGGAACACTGAAGCTTTCTTT. Translated, it gives CASGKTGGNTEAFF.

The chain carries TRBV2 and TRBJ2-2; 10 bases are a match to TRBD2. The germline V gene has CDR1 SNHLY and CDR2 FYNNEI. With 6 bases clipped from V and 5 bases from J, the junction kept 6 bases outside the gene matches. The CDR3 extends over 15 amino acids. CDR3 in DNA: TGTGCCAGCAGGGAGCGGGGGGGAAGAACCGGGGAGCTGTTTTTT. Protein product: CASRERGGRTGELFF.

V gene TRBV6-5 combines with J gene TRBJ1-2; 9 bases align to TRBD1. CDR1 and CDR2 (germline): MNHEY, SVGAGI. V shed 6 bases and J 7 bases; nucleotides not matched to a gene: 12. The CDR3 totals 15 residues. The CDR3 here is CASSPGTGFLGGYTF. CDR3 DNA: TGTGCCAGCAGCCCCGGGACAGGGTTTCTCGGTGGCTACACCTTC.

J is TRBJ1-2 and V is TRBV24-1; 9 bases agree with TRBD1. The CDR3 contains 16 residues. Germline lookup yields CDR1 KGHDR and CDR2 SFDVKD. The ends lost 4 bases at V and 4 bases at J; junction bases unmatched: 9. The CDR3 sequence is CATSDPGQGNSYGYTF. DNA of the CDR3: TGTGCCACCAGTGACCCGGGACAGGGAAACAGCTATGGCTACACCTTC.

This chain uses TRBV3-1 (or the pseudogene TRBV3-2) with TRBJ1-5; D is unresolved. The CDR3 contains 13 residues. Germline V gene sequence: CDR1 LGHDT, CDR2 YNNKEL (reference sequence). With 0 bases removed from V and 7 bases from J, the gap between germline ends came to 7 bases. The CDR3 loop is CASSQDPRQPQHF. The CDR3 DNA sequence: TGTGCCAGCAGCCAAGATCCACGCCAGCCCCAGCATTTT.

The chain joins TRBV5-4 to TRBJ2-5, with 11 nucleotides matching TRBD2. Germline loops: CDR1 SGHNT, CDR2 YYREEE (reference sequence). J gave up 4 bases and V 4 bases, and 6 bases lay outside the gene matches. The CDR3 is 15 residues long. The CDR3 sequence is CASSAIAGGPETQYF. The CDR3 DNA is TGTGCCAGCAGCGCCATAGCGGGAGGGCCAGAGACCCAGTACTTC.